Below are 28 T cell receptor beta chains sequenced from a single sample in a study of cytomegalovirus exposure and HLA in healthy donors. The PCR employed 60 Vbeta primers together with 13 Jbeta primers. Using immunoSEQ multiplex PCR, the repertoire was profiled, and TCRdb retains in-frame clones only, with some absent. The sample lists under 200,000 clones, approximately 81% seen once, with approximately 2% in the top ten. Source material: PBMCs. The source of these receptors is a woman aged 18 to 35 in good health and CMV-seropositive.

The genes are TRBV4-2 and TRBJ2-2, with 7 bases matching TRBD1. The CDR3 has 16 amino acids. Per the germline V gene, CDR1 is LGHNA and CDR2 is YNFKEQ. After removal of 1 base from V and 3 bases from J, the junction contained 5 bases not matched to a gene. Here the CDR3 DNA reads TGTGCCAGCAGCCAAGGAACAGGGGCCTACACCGGGGAGCTGTTTTTT. It translates to CASSQGTGAYTGELFF.

The chain recombines TRBV27 with TRBJ2-1; TRBD2 is a possible D gene (6 bases). The CDR3 contains 16 residues. V lost 4 bases, J lost 0 bases, and 13 bases lay in between. Germline V gives CDR1 MNHEY, CDR2 SMNVEV (reference sequence). The CDR3 is CASSYLGGSSYNEQFF. CDR3 nucleotides: TGTGCCAGCAGTTACCTCGGGGGTAGCTCCTACAATGAGCAGTTCTTC.

The rearrangement links TRBV27 to TRBJ2-1; 15 bases are a match to TRBD2. V gave up 7 bases and J gave up 8 bases; unmatched junction bases: 12. This CDR3 is 17 amino acids long. Germline V CDR1 and CDR2: MNHEY, SMNVEV (reference sequence). In DNA, the CDR3 is TGTGCCAGCACATCGCAGGGACTAGCGGGGGGCTTGGATGAGCAGTTCTTC. Its translation: CASTSQGLAGGLDEQFF.

The genes are TRBV9 and TRBJ1-4, with D tentatively TRBD1 (5 bases). The CDR3 is made up of 15 amino acids. V gave up 0 bases and J gave up 8 bases, with 14 bases separating them. Germline CDR1 SGDLS, CDR2 YYNGEE. CDR3 loop: CASSVGVGGREKLFF. The CDR3 DNA sequence: TGTGCCAGCAGCGTAGGGGTGGGGGGACGCGAAAAACTGTTTTTT.

The rearrangement links TRBV4-1 to TRBJ2-7; 8 bases agree with TRBD2. This CDR3 is built from 16 residues. With V trimmed by 0 bases and J by 2 bases, 6 bases remained unmatched. Germline assignment: CDR1 MGHRA and CDR2 YSYEKL. The CDR3 DNA sequence: TGCGCCAGCAGCCAAGATCTTGGCGGGGGGACCTACGAGCAGTACTTC. Its protein product is CASSQDLGGGTYEQYF.

This chain joins TRBV4-1 and TRBJ2-5, with 9 bases aligning to TRBD1. Trimming at V came to 3 bases and at J to 4 bases, leaving 9 bases not matched to a gene. This CDR3 is 16 amino acids long. Germline-derived CDR1 and CDR2 are MGHRA and YSYEKL. Here the CDR3 reads CASSQEQNRGRETQYF. CDR3 DNA sequence: TGCGCCAGCAGCCAGGAACAGAACAGGGGGCGAGAGACCCAGTACTTC.

The V and J genes are TRBV4-1 and TRBJ2-1, with TRBD2 identical over 7 bases. This CDR3 is 16 amino acids long. Germline-derived CDR1 and CDR2 are MGHRA and YSYEKL. V lost 1 base and J lost 4; bases outside the gene matches: 7. The chain's CDR3 is CASSQGEGGSYNEQFF. In DNA, the CDR3 is TGCGCCAGCAGCCAAGGGGAGGGCGGGTCTTACAATGAGCAGTTCTTC.

This sequence joins TRBV6-1 and TRBJ2-7; perhaps TRBD2 as D (7 bases). V lost 4 bases and J lost 1, with 23 bases in between. Germline CDR1 and CDR2: MNHNS and SASEGT. This CDR3 is built from 18 residues. In nucleotides, the CDR3 is TGTGCCAGCAGTGTAGGCCCGGGGGGCGCGACTAGGTCCTACGAGCAGTACGTC. Its protein is CASSVGPGGATRSYEQYV.

This CDR3 is CASSIGDSLEKLFF. CDR3 bases: TGTGCCAGTAGTATTGGGGACAGCCTTGAAAAACTGTTTTTT. The chain is built from TRBV19 and TRBJ1-4, with 7 positions matching TRBD1. CDR1 is LNHDA and CDR2 is SQIVND in the germline V gene (reference sequence). CDR3 length equals 14 residues. V gave up 3 bases and J gave up 7 bases; unmatched junction bases: 5. Based on the CDR3 plus reference TRBV19 and TRBJ1-4, the full variable domain is DGGITQSPKYLFRKEGQNVTLSCEQNLNHDAMYWYRQDPGQGLRLIYYSQIVNDFQKGDIAEGYSVSREKKESFPLTVTSAQKNPTAFYLCASSIGDSLEKLFFGSGTQLSVL.

The rearrangement joins TRBV7-3 to TRBJ2-1; a possible D gene is TRBD1 (5 bases). From germline, CDR1 is SGHTA and CDR2 FQGTGA. The ends were cut back, 2 bases at V and 5 bases at J, with 7 bases in the middle. The CDR3 spans 13 residues. The CDR3 loop is CASSLVGDNEQFF. In DNA, the CDR3 is TGTGCCAGCAGCTTAGTAGGGGACAATGAGCAGTTCTTC.

This clone ranks as medium-sized. The chain uses TRBV6-1 and TRBJ2-7; 7 bases map to TRBD2. This CDR3 spans 13 amino acids. After removal of 7 bases from V and 5 bases from J, the junction contained 8 bases not matched to a gene. Germline V gene lookup returns CDR1 MNHNS and CDR2 SASEGT. The CDR3 is CASMEPAGHEQYF. DNA of the CDR3: TGTGCCAGCATGGAGCCAGCGGGGCACGAGCAGTACTTC.

The chain employs TRBV6-1 and TRBJ1-2; possibly TRBD1 for D (6 bases). The germline CDR1 and CDR2 sequences are MNHNS and SASEGT. V was pared by 2 bases and J by 8 bases, with 15 bases between. This CDR3 comprises 14 residues. The CDR3 DNA is TGTGCCAGCAGTGAACAGGGGACCCCAGGGGGCTACACCTTC. It encodes CASSEQGTPGGYTF.

In this sample, this clone turned up once. V and J are TRBV18 and TRBJ2-6; 9 bases agree with TRBD1. This CDR3 contains 17 residues. The V segment lost 3 bases and the J segment 0 bases; nucleotides outside the gene matches: 3. Germline V gene lookup returns CDR1 KGHSH and CDR2 LQKENI. CDR3 sequence (DNA): TGTGCCAGCTCACCCGGGACAGGGAACTCTGGGGCCAACGTCCTGACTTTC. Amino acids: CASSPGTGNSGANVLTF. Full variable domain (missing parts from reference TRBV18 and TRBJ2-6): NAGVMQNPRHLVRRRGQEARLRCSPMKGHSHVYWYRQLPEEGLKFMVYLQKENIIDESGMPKERFSAEFPKEGPSILRIQQVVRGDSAAYFCASSPGTGNSGANVLTFGAGSRLTVL.

This chain uses TRBV6-4 with TRBJ2-7, with D perhaps TRBD2 (5 bases). V was shortened by 8 bases and J by 3 bases, with 11 bases between the two germline ends. The germline V gene encodes CDR1 MRHNA and CDR2 SNTAGT. The CDR3 spans 12 residues. CDR3: CASPDWNYEQYV. The CDR3 nucleotides read TGTGCCAGCCCGGACTGGAACTACGAGCAGTACGTC.

This clone occurred a few times. The chain employs TRBV2 and TRBJ2-3; weak D call: TRBD2 (6 bases). The V and J ends lost 5 bases and 2 bases respectively, with 17 bases between them. CDR1 SNHLY and CDR2 FYNNEI come from the germline V gene. CDR3 length equals 16 residues. The CDR3 region has the DNA TGTGCCAGCAGTAAAAAACCGGGAGTTAACACAGATACGCAGTATTTT. It codes for CASSKKPGVNTDTQYF.

The V and J genes are TRBV6-6 and TRBJ1-1; 7 bases line up with TRBD1. The CDR3 is 13 amino acids. Germline CDR1 MNHNY, CDR2 SVGAGI (reference sequence). The J segment lost 3 bases and the V segment lost 5 bases, leaving 3 bases of the junction unmatched. CDR3 protein: CASSHDRDTEAFF. The DNA for the CDR3 is TGTGCCAGCAGTCACGACAGGGACACTGAAGCTTTCTTT.

The chain employs TRBV18 and TRBJ2-1, with D possibly matching TRBD2 (5 bases). The V end lost 2 bases, the J end lost 1 base, and 12 bases lay between the germline ends. Germline CDR1 and CDR2: KGHSH and LQKENI. The length of the CDR3 is 16 residues. The CDR3 region has the DNA TGTGCCAGCTCACCAGAGCTAGCTTTGTCCTACAATGAGCAGTTCTTC. Translation: CASSPELALSYNEQFF.

V usage is TRBV6-6 and J usage is TRBJ2-1, with D perhaps matching TRBD1 (5 bases). The CDR3 runs 14 residues. Germline V gene data show CDR1 as MNHNY and CDR2 as SVGAGI (reference sequence). The V end was cut by 3 bases, the J end by 6 bases, with 12 bases between. The CDR3 DNA is TGTGCCAGCAGTTATGATGGGGCCCTCAATGAGCAGTTCTTC. Its protein is CASSYDGALNEQFF.

The chain recombines TRBV7-8 with TRBJ1-2; D is ambiguous. The germline V gene has CDR1 SGHVS and CDR2 FQNEAQ. The V and J ends lost 3 bases and 6 bases respectively, with 11 bases between them. The CDR3 is 13 amino acids. In DNA, the CDR3 is TGTGCCAGCAGCTTCATTTCAAGAGATGGCTACACCTTC. Encoded protein: CASSFISRDGYTF.

This chain connects TRBV18 to TRBJ1-1, with D uncertain. The CDR3 is 14 residues long. Looked up from germline, CDR1 is KGHSH and CDR2 is LQKENI. Between the trimmed V and J ends, which lost 2 bases and 4 bases, there was a span of 11 bases. CDR3 DNA sequence: TGTGCCAGCTCACCAGGCGGGCGGTCCACTGAAGCTTTCTTT. Translated: CASSPGGRSTEAFF.

The rearrangement links TRBV23-1 to TRBJ2-3, with 13 bases lining up with TRBD2. TRBV23-1 is annotated as an ORF whose role is uncertain. This CDR3 spans 18 amino acids. With V trimmed by 10 bases and J by 3 bases, 16 bases remained unmatched. CDR3 nucleotide sequence: TGCGCCACCCAAAACCAAACTAGCGGGGGGGAGGATACAGATACGCAGTATTTT. Translated, it gives CATQNQTSGGEDTDTQYF.

This rearrangement joins TRBV5-1 to TRBJ1-6; 8 nucleotides match TRBD1. The CDR3 has 15 amino acids. Germline lookup yields CDR1 SGHRS and CDR2 YFSETQ. V trimming: 0 bases; J trimming: 5 bases; junction bases outside the gene matches: 1. The CDR3 DNA sequence: TGCGCCAGCAGCTTGGAGGGACAGGATAATTCACCCCTCCACTTT. Translated, it gives CASSLEGQDNSPLHF.

This sequence joins TRBV9 and TRBJ2-3; TRBD2 is a possible D gene (5 bases). CDR1 SGDLS and CDR2 YYNGEE come from the germline V gene. Trimming shortened V by 4 bases and J by 10 bases, and 10 bases separated the two germline ends. CDR3 length: 11 residues. In DNA, the CDR3 is TGTGCCAGCAGCCCCGCGAGGGCGCAGTATTTT. Its translation: CASSPARAQYF.

The chain carries TRBV7-2 and TRBJ1-3; D unresolved. The ends were cut back, 3 bases at V and 2 bases at J, with 8 bases in the middle. The CDR3 is 14 amino acids. From germline, CDR1 is SGHTA and CDR2 FQGNSA. The CDR3: CASSFKAPGNTIYF. The CDR3 bases are TGTGCCAGCAGCTTCAAAGCCCCTGGAAACACCATATATTTT.

V usage is TRBV5-1 and J usage is TRBJ2-5; 9 bases map to TRBD1. With 5 bases clipped from V and 4 bases from J, the junction kept 6 bases outside the gene matches. The CDR3 extends over 14 amino acids. The germline CDR1 and CDR2 sequences are SGHRS and YFSETQ. CDR3 amino acids: CASRQGAVAETQYF. The CDR3 DNA reads as TGCGCCAGCAGACAGGGGGCGGTAGCAGAGACCCAGTACTTC.

This clone appeared once. CDR3 residues: CASSPVRGYEQFF. DNA for the CDR3: TGTGCCAGCAGCCCGGTACGGGGGTATGAGCAGTTCTTC. This chain links TRBV9 with TRBJ2-1; D is perhaps TRBD2 (6 bases). Looked up from germline, CDR1 is SGDLS and CDR2 is YYNGEE. The CDR3 is 13 residues long. Trimming pared 4 bases from V and 8 bases from J, leaving 13 bases between.

This clone came up a few times. The V and J genes are TRBV2 and TRBJ2-6; weak D call: TRBD2 (5 bases). The CDR3 consists of 14 residues. Germline loops: CDR1 SNHLY, CDR2 FYNNEI. With 8 bases removed from V and 2 bases from J, the gap between germline ends came to 10 bases. The CDR3 DNA reads as TGTGCCAGCGACCGGGGAGCTGGGGCCAACGTCCTGACTTTC. This codes for CASDRGAGANVLTF.

The rearrangement links TRBV19 to TRBJ1-2; 8 bases are a match to TRBD1. The V segment lost 2 bases and the J segment 2 bases; nucleotides outside the gene matches: 4. Looked up from germline, CDR1 is LNHDA and CDR2 is SQIVND (reference sequence). The CDR3 covers 15 residues. CDR3: CASSISDRVNYGYTF. CDR3 coding DNA: TGTGCCAGTAGTATATCGGACAGGGTCAACTATGGCTACACCTTC.